In this sample, the clone carrying this T cell receptor beta chain turned up a few times. Its antigen is currently unknown. As every portion of the isolated RNA was reverse transcribed, the sequencing read expressed TCRB transcripts. The method was immunoSEQ multiplex PCR; TCRdb's version includes in-frame clones alone and lacks a portion of them. The table has some 350,000 clones, roughly 14% seen once; the top ten hold around 0.016%. This sample was taken from a study of beta chain features in type 1 diabetes. The J segment lost 2 bases and the V segment lost 0 bases, leaving 2 bases of the junction unmatched. The CDR3 runs 14 residues. In germline, CDR1 is SGHRS, CDR2 YFSETQ. Study outcomes and limitations: Shorter templates might be favored by PCR, equally in patients and controls. In every one of the four CD4+ subsets, TCRB CDR3s were moderately but significantly shorter in Type 1 diabetes patients.

The chain carries TRBV5-1 and TRBJ2-7; 7 bases match TRBD2. This clonotype was sampled from a woman younger than 30 with type 1 diabetes. The sample was naive CD4+ T cells from blood. CDR3 amino acids: CASSLAAGAYEQYF. In nucleotides, the CDR3 is TGCGCCAGCAGCTTGGCGGCGGGAGCCTACGAGCAGTACTTC.